The text below deals with one TCR beta chain. Its antigen remains unidentified. The data originate from a study of post-analysis software for immune sequencing data. Study conclusions and caveats: Controls' normalized Chao1 diversity significantly exceeded that of multiple sclerosis patients. Samples prepared in the same batch strongly co-clustered by F measure. TRBV5-6, TRBV5-1 and TRBV20-1 belonged to a set of a handful of TRBV segments that were more frequent in patients than controls.

The CDR3 covers 14 residues. Trimming took off 6 bases at V and 3 bases at J, with 13 bases between the two ends. Per germline, CDR1 ENHRY and CDR2 SYGVKD. Unique molecular identifiers tagged the TCR beta cDNA libraries. Once about 0.9 to 11 million T cells were used, 400,000 to 550,000 cDNA molecules resulted. TCRdb re-called the PCR reads with MiXCR, one entry per CDR3 protein. The profile shows roughly 430,000 distinct CDR3 sequences, about 39% of them singletons. The material sequenced was blood. The TCR sequence derives from a girl aged 2-10 years with multiple sclerosis. This chain connects TRBV10-3 to TRBJ2-3; tentatively, D is TRBD1 (6 bases). As DNA, the CDR3 is TGTGCCATCAGCTCCGGGACAAGAACAGATACGCAGTATTTT. It codes for CAISSGTRTDTQYF.